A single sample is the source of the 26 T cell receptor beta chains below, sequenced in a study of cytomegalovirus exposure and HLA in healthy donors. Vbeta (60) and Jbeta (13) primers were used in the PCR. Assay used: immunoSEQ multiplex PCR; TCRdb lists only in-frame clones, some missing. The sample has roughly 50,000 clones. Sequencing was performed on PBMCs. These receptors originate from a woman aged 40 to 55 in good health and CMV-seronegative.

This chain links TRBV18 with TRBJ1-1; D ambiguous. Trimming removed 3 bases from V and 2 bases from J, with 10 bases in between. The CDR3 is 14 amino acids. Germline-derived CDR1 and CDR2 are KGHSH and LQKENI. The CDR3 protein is CASSPAGLNTEAFF. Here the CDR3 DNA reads TGTGCCAGCTCACCCGCGGGCCTTAACACTGAAGCTTTCTTT.

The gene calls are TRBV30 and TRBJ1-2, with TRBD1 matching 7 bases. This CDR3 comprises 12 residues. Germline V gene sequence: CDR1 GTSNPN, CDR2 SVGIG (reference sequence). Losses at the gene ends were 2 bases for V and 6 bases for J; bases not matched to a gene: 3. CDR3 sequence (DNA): TGTGCCTGGAGTCCCACAGGGGATGGCTACACCTTC. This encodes CAWSPTGDGYTF.

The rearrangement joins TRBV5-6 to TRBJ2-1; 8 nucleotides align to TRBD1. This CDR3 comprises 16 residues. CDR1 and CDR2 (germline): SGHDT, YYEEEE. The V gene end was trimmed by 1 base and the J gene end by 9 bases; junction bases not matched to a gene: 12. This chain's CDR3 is CASSLYDRGETGEQFF. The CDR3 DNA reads TGTGCCAGCAGCTTGTACGACAGGGGAGAGACTGGTGAGCAGTTCTTC.

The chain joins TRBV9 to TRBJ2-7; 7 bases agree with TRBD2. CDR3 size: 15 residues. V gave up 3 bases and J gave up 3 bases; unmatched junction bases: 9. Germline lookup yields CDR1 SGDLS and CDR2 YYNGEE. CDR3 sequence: CASSARDYTNYEQYF. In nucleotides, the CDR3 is TGTGCCAGCAGCGCCCGGGACTACACTAACTACGAGCAGTACTTC.

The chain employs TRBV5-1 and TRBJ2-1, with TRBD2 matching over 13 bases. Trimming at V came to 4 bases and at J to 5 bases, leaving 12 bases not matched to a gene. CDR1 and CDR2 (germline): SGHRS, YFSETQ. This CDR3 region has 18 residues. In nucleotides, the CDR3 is TGCGCCAGCAGCCCCCCCTCACTAGCGGGGGGGCCTCACAATGAGCAGTTCTTC. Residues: CASSPPSLAGGPHNEQFF.

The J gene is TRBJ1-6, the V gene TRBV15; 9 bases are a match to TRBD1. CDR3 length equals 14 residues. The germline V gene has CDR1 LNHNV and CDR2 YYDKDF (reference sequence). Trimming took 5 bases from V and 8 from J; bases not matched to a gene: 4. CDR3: CATSVGQGYSPLHF. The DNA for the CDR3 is TGTGCCACCAGCGTGGGACAGGGTTATTCACCCCTCCACTTT. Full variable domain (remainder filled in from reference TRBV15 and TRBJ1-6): DAMVIQNPRYQVTQFGKPVTLSCSQTLNHNVMYWYQQKSSQAPKLLFHYYDKDFNNEADTPDNFQSRRPNTSFCFLDIRSPGLGDTAMYLCATSVGQGYSPLHFGNGTRLTVT.

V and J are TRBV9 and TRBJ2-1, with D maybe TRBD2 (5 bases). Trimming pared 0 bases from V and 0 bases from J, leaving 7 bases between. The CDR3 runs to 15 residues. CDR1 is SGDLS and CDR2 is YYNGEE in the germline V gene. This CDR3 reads CASSVVGISYNEQFF. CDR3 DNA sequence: TGTGCCAGCAGCGTAGTCGGGATCTCCTACAATGAGCAGTTCTTC.

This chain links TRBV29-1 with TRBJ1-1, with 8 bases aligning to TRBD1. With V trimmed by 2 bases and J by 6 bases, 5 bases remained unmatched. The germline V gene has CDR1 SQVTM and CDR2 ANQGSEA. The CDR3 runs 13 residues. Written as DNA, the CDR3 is TGCAGCGTTGAAAGGACAGGGAGCGCTGAAGCTTTCTTT. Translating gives CSVERTGSAEAFF.

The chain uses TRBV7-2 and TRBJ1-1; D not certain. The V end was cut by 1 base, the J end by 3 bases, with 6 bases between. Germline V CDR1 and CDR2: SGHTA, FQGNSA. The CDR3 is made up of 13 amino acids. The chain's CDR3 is CASSLGGDTEAFF. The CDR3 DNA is TGTGCCAGCAGCTTAGGGGGAGACACTGAAGCTTTCTTT.

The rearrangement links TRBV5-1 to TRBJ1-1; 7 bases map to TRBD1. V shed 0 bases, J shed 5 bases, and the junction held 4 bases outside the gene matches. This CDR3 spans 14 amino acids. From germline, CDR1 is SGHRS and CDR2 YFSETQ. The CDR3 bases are TGCGCCAGCAGCTTGGGGACAGGCGGGACTGAAGCTTTCTTT. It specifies CASSLGTGGTEAFF.

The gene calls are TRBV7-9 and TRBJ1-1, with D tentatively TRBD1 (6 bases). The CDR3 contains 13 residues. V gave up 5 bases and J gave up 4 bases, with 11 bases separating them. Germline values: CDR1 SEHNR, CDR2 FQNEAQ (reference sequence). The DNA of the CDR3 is TGTGCCAGCAGCCTATCAGGGGCCACTGAAGCTTTCTTT. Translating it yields CASSLSGATEAFF.

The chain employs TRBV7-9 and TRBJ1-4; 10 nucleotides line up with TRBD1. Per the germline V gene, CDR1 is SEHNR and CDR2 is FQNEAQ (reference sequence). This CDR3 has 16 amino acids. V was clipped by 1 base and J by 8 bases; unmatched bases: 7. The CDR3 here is CASSLEIGDRGEKLFF. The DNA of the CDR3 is TGTGCCAGCAGCTTAGAAATAGGGGACAGGGGCGAAAAACTGTTTTTT.

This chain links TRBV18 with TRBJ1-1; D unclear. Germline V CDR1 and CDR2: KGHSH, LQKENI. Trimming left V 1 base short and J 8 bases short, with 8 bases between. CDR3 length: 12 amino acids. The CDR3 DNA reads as TGTGCCAGCTCACCACGGGCAGAGGAAGCTTTCTTT. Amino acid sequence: CASSPRAEEAFF.

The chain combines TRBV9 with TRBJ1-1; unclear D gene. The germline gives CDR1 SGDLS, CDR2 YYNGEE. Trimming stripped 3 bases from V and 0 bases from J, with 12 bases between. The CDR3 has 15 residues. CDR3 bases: TGTGCCAGCAGCGCCCATATAACAGTGAACACTGAAGCTTTCTTT. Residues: CASSAHITVNTEAFF.

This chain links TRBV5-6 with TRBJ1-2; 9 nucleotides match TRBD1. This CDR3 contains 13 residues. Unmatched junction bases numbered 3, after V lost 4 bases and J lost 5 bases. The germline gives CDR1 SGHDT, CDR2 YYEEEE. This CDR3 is CASSPDRGYGYTF. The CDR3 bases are TGTGCCAGCAGCCCTGACAGGGGGTATGGCTACACCTTC.

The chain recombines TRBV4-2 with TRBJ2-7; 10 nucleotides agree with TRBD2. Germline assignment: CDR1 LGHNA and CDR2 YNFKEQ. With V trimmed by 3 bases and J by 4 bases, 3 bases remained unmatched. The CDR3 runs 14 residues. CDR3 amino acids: CASSHLAGAYEQYF. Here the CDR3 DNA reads TGTGCCAGCAGCCACCTAGCGGGAGCTTACGAGCAGTACTTC.

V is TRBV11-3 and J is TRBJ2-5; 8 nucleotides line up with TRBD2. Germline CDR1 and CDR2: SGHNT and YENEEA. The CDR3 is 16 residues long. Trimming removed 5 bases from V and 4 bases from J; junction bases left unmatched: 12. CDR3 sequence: CASSPLSGGPLETQYF. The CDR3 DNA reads TGTGCCAGCAGCCCGCTGTCGGGAGGGCCCTTAGAGACCCAGTACTTC. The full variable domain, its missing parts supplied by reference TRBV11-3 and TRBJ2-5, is EAGVVQSPRYKIIEKKQPVAFWCNPISGHNTLYWYLQNLGQGPELLIRYENEEAVDDSQLPKDRFSAERLKGVDSTLKIQPAELGDSAVYLCASSPLSGGPLETQYFGPGTRLLVL.

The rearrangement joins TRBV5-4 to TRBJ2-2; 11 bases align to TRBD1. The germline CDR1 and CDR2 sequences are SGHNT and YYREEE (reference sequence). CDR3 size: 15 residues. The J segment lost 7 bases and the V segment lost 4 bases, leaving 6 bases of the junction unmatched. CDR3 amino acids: CASSRGQGAIGELFF. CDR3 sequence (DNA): TGTGCCAGCAGCCGCGGACAGGGGGCAATCGGGGAGCTGTTTTTT.

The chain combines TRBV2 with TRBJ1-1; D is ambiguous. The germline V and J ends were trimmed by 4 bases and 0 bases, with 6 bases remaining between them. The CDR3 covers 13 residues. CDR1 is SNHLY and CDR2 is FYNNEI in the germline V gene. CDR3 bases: TGTGCCAGCAGTGGAGGTTTGAACACTGAAGCTTTCTTT. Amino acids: CASSGGLNTEAFF.

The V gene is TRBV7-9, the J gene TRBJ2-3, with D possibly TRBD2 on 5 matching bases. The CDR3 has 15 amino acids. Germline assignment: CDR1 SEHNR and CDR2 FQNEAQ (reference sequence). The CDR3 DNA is TGTGCAAGGAGGCCGATTGCACCTAGCACAGATACGCAGTATTTT. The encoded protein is CARRPIAPSTDTQYF. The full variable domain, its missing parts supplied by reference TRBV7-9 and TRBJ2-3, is DTGVSQNPRHKITKRGQNVTFRCDPISEHNRLYWYRQTLGQGPEFLTYFQNEAQLEKSRLLSDRFSAERPKGSFSTLEIQRTEQGDSAMYLCARRPIAPSTDTQYFGPGTRLTVL.

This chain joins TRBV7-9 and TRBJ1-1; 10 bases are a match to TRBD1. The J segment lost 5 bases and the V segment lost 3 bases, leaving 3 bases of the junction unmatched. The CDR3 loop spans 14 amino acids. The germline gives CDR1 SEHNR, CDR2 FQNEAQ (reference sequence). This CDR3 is CASSLGQGTTEAFF. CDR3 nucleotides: TGTGCCAGCAGCTTGGGACAGGGGACAACTGAAGCTTTCTTT.

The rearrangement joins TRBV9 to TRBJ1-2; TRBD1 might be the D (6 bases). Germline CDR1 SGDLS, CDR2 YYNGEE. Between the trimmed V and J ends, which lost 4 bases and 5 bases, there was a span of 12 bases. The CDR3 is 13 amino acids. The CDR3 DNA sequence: TGTGCCAGCAGCCGAGTACAGGGTTATGGCTACACCTTC. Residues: CASSRVQGYGYTF. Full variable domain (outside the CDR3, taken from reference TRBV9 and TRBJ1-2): DSGVTQTPKHLITATGQRVTLRCSPRSGDLSVYWYQQSLDQGLQFLIQYYNGEERAKGNILERFSAQQFPDLHSELNLSSLELGDSALYFCASSRVQGYGYTFGSGTRLTVV.

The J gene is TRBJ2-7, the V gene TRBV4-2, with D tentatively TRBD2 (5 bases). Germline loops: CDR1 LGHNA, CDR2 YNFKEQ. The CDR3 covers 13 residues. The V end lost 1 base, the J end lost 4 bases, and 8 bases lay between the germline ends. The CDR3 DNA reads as TGTGCCAGCAGCCAAGTGGGAGCTTACGAGCAGTACTTC. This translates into CASSQVGAYEQYF.

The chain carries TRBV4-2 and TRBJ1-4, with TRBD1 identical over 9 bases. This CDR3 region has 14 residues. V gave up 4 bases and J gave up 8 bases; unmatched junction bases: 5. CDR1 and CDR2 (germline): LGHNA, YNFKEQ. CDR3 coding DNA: TGTGCCAGCAGCCGGGGACAGGGAAGGGAAAAACTGTTTTTT. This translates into CASSRGQGREKLFF.

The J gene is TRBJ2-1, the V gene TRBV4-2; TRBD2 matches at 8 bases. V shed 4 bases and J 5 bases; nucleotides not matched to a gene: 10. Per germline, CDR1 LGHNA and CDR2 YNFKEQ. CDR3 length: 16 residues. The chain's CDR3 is CASSPNPGGADNEQFF. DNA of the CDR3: TGTGCCAGCAGCCCCAACCCCGGGGGGGCCGACAATGAGCAGTTCTTC.

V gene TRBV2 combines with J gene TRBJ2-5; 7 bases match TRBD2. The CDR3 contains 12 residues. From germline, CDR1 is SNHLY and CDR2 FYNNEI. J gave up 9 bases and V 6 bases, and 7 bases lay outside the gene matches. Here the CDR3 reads CASRGMGGAQYF. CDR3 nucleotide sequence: TGTGCCAGCAGGGGAATGGGAGGGGCCCAGTACTTC.